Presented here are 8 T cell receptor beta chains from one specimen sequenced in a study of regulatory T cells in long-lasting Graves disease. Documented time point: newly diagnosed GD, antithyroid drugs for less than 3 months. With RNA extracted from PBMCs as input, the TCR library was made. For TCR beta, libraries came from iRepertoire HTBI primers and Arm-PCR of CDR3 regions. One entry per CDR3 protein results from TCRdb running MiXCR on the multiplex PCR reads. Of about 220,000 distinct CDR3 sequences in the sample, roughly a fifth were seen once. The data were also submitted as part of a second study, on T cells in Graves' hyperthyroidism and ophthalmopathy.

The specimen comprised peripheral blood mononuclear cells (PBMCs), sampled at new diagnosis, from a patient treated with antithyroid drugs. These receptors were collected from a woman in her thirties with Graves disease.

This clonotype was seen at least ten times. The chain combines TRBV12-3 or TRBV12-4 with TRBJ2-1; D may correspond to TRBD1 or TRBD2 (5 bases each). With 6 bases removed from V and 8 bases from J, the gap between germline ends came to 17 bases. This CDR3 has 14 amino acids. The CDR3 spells CASSRGRVHDEQFF. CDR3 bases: TGTGCCAGCAGCCGGGGCAGGGTCCACGATGAGCAGTTCTTC.

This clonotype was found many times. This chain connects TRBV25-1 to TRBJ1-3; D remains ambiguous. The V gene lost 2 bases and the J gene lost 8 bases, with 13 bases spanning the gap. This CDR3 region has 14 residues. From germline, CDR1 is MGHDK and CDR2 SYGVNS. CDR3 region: CASSEVGKGHTIYF. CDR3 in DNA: TGTGCCAGCAGTGAAGTTGGTAAAGGGCACACCATATATTTT.

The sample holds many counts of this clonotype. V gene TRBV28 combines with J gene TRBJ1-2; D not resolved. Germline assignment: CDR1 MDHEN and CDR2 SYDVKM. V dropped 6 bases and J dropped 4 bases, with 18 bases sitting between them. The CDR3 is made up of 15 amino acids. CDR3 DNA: TGTGCCAGCAGCCCCGGGTGGGCCGAGGGCTATGGCTACACCTTC. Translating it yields CASSPGWAEGYGYTF.

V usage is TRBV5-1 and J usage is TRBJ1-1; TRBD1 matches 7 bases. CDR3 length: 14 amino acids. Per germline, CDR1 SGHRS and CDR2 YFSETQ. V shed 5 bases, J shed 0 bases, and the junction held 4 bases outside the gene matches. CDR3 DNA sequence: TGCGCCAGCAGGACACAGGGGATGAACACTGAAGCTTTCTTT. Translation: CASRTQGMNTEAFF. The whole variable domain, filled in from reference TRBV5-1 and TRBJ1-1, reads KAGVTQTPRYLIKTRGQQVTLSCSPISGHRSVSWYQQTPGQGLQFLFEYFSETQRNKGNFPGRFSGRQFSNSRSEMNVSTLELGDSALYLCASRTQGMNTEAFFGQGTRLTVV.

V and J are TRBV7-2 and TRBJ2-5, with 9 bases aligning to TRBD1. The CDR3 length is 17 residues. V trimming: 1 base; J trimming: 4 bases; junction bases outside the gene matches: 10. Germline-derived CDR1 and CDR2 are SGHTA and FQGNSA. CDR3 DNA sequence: TGTGCCAGCAGCTTAGGACCCGGGACAGGGAGGCGAGAGACCCAGTACTTC. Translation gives CASSLGPGTGRRETQYF.

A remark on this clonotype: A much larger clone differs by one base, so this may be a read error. CDR3 region: CSARGTSGRASYEQFF. The CDR3 nucleotides read TGCAGTGCTAGGGGGACTAGCGGGAGGGCCTCCTACGAGCAGTTCTTC. The chain is built from TRBV20-1 and TRBJ2-7; 16 bases agree with TRBD2. The J call may not be correct, given that the DNA end is closer to TRBJ2-1. Germline V CDR1 and CDR2: DFQATT, SNEGSKA (reference sequence). The CDR3 covers 16 residues.

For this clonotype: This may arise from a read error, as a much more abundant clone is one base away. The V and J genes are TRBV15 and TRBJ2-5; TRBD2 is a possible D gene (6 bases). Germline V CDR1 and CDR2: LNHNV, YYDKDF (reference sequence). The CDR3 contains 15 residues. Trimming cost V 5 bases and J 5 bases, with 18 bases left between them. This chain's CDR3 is CATSRGTGGKETQYF. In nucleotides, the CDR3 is TGTGCCACCAGCCGCGGGACTGGCGGCAAGGAGACCCAGTACTTC.

CDR3 sequence (DNA): TGTGCCAGCAGCGTAGAGCCCGTTTTCGGGACCCAGTACTTC. This encodes CASSVEPVFGTQYF. V usage is TRBV9 and J usage is TRBJ2-5, with unresolved D. CDR1 is SGDLS and CDR2 is YYNGEE in the germline V gene. The CDR3 totals 14 residues. Trimming took 0 bases from V and 7 from J, leaving 13 bases between them.